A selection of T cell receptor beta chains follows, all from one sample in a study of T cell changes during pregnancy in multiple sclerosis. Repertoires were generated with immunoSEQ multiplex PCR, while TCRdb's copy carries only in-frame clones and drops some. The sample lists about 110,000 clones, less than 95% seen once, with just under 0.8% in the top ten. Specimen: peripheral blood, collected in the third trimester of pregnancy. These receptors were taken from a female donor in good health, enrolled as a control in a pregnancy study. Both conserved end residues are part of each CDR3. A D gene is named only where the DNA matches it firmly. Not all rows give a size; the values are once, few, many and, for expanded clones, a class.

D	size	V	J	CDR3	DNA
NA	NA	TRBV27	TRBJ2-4	CASSSGPTPGLAKNIQYF	TGTGCCAGCAGTTCGGGACCCACCCCGGGACTAGCCAAAAACATTCAGTACTTC
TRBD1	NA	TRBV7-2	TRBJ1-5	CASSARTGSYQPQHF	TGTGCCAGCAGCGCGCGGACAGGGTCCTATCAGCCCCAGCATTTT
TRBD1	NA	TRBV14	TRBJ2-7	CASSQGRGRYEQYF	TGTGCCAGCAGCCAGGGCAGGGGGAGATACGAGCAGTACTTC
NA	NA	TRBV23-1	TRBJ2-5	CASSHCDKQLETQYF	TGCGCCAGCAGTCATTGTGACAAACAACTAGAGACCCAGTACTTC
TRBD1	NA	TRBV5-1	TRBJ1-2	CASSLEGRGQVDYGYTF	TGCGCCAGCAGCTTGGAGGGCAGGGGGCAGGTGGACTATGGCTACACCTTC
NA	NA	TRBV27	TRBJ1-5	CASSLMGGQPQHF	TGTGCCAGCAGTTTAATGGGGGGACAGCCCCAGCATTTT
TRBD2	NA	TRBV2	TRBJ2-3	CASRVGLAGGTDTQYF	TGTGCCAGCAGGGTCGGACTAGCGGGGGGAACAGATACGCAGTATTTT
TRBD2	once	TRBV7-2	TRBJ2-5	CASSTRLAGGQETQYF	TGTGCCAGCAGCACCCGACTAGCGGGGGGGCAAGAGACCCAGTACTTC
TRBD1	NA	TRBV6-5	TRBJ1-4	CASSSQGVSEKLFF	TGTGCCAGCAGTTCGCAGGGGGTTAGTGAAAAACTGTTTTTT
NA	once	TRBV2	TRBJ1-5	CASAPQGIQGQPQHF	TGTGCCAGCGCCCCCCAGGGGATCCAAGGTCAGCCCCAGCATTTT
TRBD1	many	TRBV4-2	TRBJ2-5	CASSQDPGQGAETQYF	TGTGCCAGCAGCCAAGATCCCGGACAGGGGGCAGAGACCCAGTACTTC
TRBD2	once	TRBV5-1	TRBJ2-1	CASSMAGGLNEQFF	TGCGCCAGCAGTATGGCGGGGGGCCTCAATGAGCAGTTCTTC
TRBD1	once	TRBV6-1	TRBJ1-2	CASISGTGDNYGYTF	TGTGCCAGCATCTCCGGGACAGGGGATAACTATGGCTACACCTTC
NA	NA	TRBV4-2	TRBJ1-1	CASSQVPQGRMNTEAFF	TGTGCCAGCAGCCAAGTGCCTCAGGGGCGTATGAACACTGAAGCTTTCTTT
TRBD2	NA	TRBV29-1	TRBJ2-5	CSVEDLNSGGRETQYF	TGCAGCGTTGAAGATCTTAATAGCGGGGGCCGGGAGACCCAGTACTTC
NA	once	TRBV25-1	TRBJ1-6	CASSEYSTGSYNSPLHF	TGTGCCAGCAGTGAATACTCCACAGGCTCCTATAATTCACCCCTCCACTTT
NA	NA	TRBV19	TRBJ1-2	CASSIGALLFGYTF	TGTGCCAGTAGTATAGGGGCCCTACTCTTCGGCTACACCTTC
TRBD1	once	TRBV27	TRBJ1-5	CASSPATGRNQPQHF	TGTGCCAGCAGTCCGGCGACAGGGAGGAATCAGCCCCAGCATTTT
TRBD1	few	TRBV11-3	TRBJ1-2	CASSTGQGGNYGYTF	TGTGCCAGCAGCACCGGACAGGGGGGCAACTATGGCTACACCTTC
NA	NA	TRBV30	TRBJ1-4	CAWSETVNEKLFF	TGTGCCTGGAGCGAGACAGTTAATGAAAAACTGTTTTTT
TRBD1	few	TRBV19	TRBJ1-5	CASSSVGTGYQPQHF	TGTGCCAGTAGTTCGGTGGGGACAGGCTATCAGCCCCAGCATTTT
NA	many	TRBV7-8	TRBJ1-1	CASSWNTRKTLRNTEAFF	TGTGCCAGCAGCTGGAACACTAGGAAAACTCTGAGGAACACTGAAGCTTTCTTT
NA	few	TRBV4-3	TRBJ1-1	CASSQGQVGTEAFF	TGCGCCAGCAGCCAAGGACAGGTTGGGACTGAAGCTTTCTTT